This T cell receptor beta chain came from a study of blood T cell repertoires in COVID-19. Overall study: Samples taken during acute and convalescent COVID-19 were collected in the United States, Italy and Spain. T cells, B-cell-depleted T cells, or PBMCs provided the cDNA or gDNA that served as material.

This clone was detected only once. Under the authors' procedure: Counts of nucleated cells, estimated from reference gene primer amplification, were obtained. TCRdb keeps only in-frame clones here, not all; method: immunoSEQ multiplex PCR. V and J calls and clone size are given by that table; D and trimming were obtained from the DNA. The repertoire holds under 300,000 clones, with around 85% as singletons. There are 15 residues in the CDR3. V trimming: 0 bases; J trimming: 5 bases; junction bases outside the gene matches: 5. CDR1 is LNHNV, CDR2 YYDKDF, per germline (reference sequence). The receptor's source is a man aged 55 to 70 with acute or convalescent COVID-19. Sequenced: peripheral blood. The chain has TRBV15 and TRBJ2-7, with 9 bases that match TRBD1. Written as DNA, the CDR3 is TGTGCCACCAGCAGAGAATGGGACAGGGCTAACGAGCAGTACTTC. Translating it yields CATSREWDRANEQYF.